This record covers a single T cell receptor beta chain. Its specificity is unknown. The sample belongs to a study of cytomegalovirus exposure and HLA in healthy donors. The CDR3 runs 14 residues. Deletions cut 8 bases from V and 0 bases from J, with 14 bases between. Per germline, CDR1 WSHSY and CDR2 SAAADI. 13 Jbeta primers and 60 Vbeta primers were used for the PCR. Produced via immunoSEQ multiplex PCR; TCRdb's table is partial and in-frame only. The sample has 210,000 or so clones, roughly 80% seen once. Study outcomes and limitations: HLA restriction was apparent for most CMV-associated TCR beta chains in a later analysis.

The TCR sequence derives from a girl aged 2 to 9 in good health and CMV-seronegative. Sequenced material: PBMCs. V is TRBV10-2 and J is TRBJ2-7; D is perhaps TRBD2 (5 bases). The CDR3 sequence: CASRSAGISYEQYF. The CDR3 DNA is TGCGCCAGCCGATCCGCGGGTATCTCCTACGAGCAGTACTTC.